The entry below describes one T cell receptor beta chain. Its antigen is as yet unknown. Relapse was seen in all patients after autologous stem cell transplantation, and brentuximab vedotin exposure was variable. The data stem from a study of PD-1 blockade in classical Hodgkin lymphoma. Turning to the study itself: Once every 2 weeks, patients received intravenous nivolumab at 3 mg/kg. Study results and caveats: A significant rise in TCR diversity was seen by C4D1 for CD4+ cells but not for CD8+ cells. The study reported lower baseline TCR diversity in newly diagnosed patients than in healthy donors. Prior to therapy, complete responders displayed diversity much like that of newly diagnosed patients.

Germline CDR1 reads MRHNA; CDR2 reads SNTAGT. The J segment lost 2 bases and the V segment lost 0 bases, leaving 6 bases of the junction unmatched. This CDR3 comprises 18 residues. Some clones are missing from TCRdb's copy, which holds only in-frame ones; the method was immunoSEQ multiplex PCR. The table includes over 10,000 clones, roughly 77% detected once. This chain links TRBV6-4 with TRBJ2-1; 11 bases are a match to TRBD2. Here the sequenced sample was peripheral blood mononuclear cells (PBMCs), taken at baseline. The sequence was collected from a human donor with classical Hodgkin lymphoma. The CDR3 DNA sequence: TGTGCCAGCAGTGACTCGCCTTTAGCGGGAGGGACCTACAATGAGCAGTTCTTC. Its translation is CASSDSPLAGGTYNEQFF.